The following is a T cell receptor beta chain sequence with its context. The data are from a study of control samples from healthy donors and cancer patients. Sequenced by immunoSEQ multiplex PCR; TCRdb stores in-frame clones only, minus some. The table has about 150,000 clones, 91% seen once. V trimming: 0 bases; J trimming: 6 bases; junction bases outside the gene matches: 11. Germline values: CDR1 SGHRS, CDR2 YFSETQ. The CDR3 has 16 residues. The source material was blood. The chain recombines TRBV5-1 with TRBJ1-2, with 7 bases lining up with TRBD1. This clonotype was obtained from a man aged 25-45 years in good health. The CDR3 reads CASSLERQGPGHGYTF. For the CDR3, the DNA is TGCGCCAGCAGCTTGGAGCGACAGGGACCCGGGCATGGCTACACCTTC.